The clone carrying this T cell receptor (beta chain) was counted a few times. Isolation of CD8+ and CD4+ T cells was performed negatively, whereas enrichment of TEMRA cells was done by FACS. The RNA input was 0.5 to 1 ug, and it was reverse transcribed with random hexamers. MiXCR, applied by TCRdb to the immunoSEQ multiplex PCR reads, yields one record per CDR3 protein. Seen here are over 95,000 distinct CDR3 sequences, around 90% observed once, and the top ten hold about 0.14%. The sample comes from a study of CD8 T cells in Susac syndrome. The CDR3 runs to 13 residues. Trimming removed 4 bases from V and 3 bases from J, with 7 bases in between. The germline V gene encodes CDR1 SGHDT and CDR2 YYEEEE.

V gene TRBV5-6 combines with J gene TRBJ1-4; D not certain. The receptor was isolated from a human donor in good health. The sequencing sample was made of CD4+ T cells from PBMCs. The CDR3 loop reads CASSPGPNEKLFF. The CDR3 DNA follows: TGTGCCAGCAGCCCTGGACCTAATGAAAAACTGTTTTTT. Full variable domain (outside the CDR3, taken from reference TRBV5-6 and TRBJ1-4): DAGVTQSPTHLIKTRGQQVTLRCSPKSGHDTVSWYQQALGQGPQFIFQYYEEEERQRGNFPDRFSGHQFPNYSSELNVNALLLGDSALYLCASSPGPNEKLFFGSGTQLSVL.